The sequence of this TCR beta chain was determined in a study of T cell responses to AZD1222 COVID-19 vaccine. Study details: Investigators merged groups given second doses at roughly 4 or roughly 12 weeks. Whole-study results and caveats: Mapped onto spike, vaccine-associated CD4 TCRs spanned it and were dominant at 160-218 and 743-854. Females outnumbered males among donors, who were mostly white British; clonal diversity was possibly underestimated.

Germline V gene data show CDR1 as PRHDT and CDR2 as FYEKMQ (reference sequence). Trimming cost V 4 bases and J 5 bases; bases outside gene matches: 17. This CDR3 has 18 amino acids. For this clone: Its antigen remains unknown.

The data were produced by immunoSEQ multiplex PCR, yet TCRdb's version contains in-frame clones alone and is incomplete. The repertoire holds 130,000 or so clones, with approximately 91% as singletons. The chain employs TRBV13 and TRBJ2-3; 8 positions agree with TRBD2. The source material was peripheral blood, sampled on day 0 of AZD1222 vaccination. The origin of this receptor is an adult in good health. The CDR3: CASSSPHSLAGMGDTQYF. DNA of the CDR3: TGTGCCAGCAGCTCCCCCCATTCGTTAGCGGGAATGGGAGATACGCAGTATTTT.